These 7 T cell receptor beta chains share one sample of origin, sequenced in a study of cytomegalovirus exposure and HLA in healthy donors. The study ran its PCR with 60 Vbeta and 13 Jbeta primers. The protocol was immunoSEQ multiplex PCR, while the TCRdb copy is restricted to in-frame clones and leaves out a portion. This sample has 100,000 to 150,000 clones, with more than 80% found just once. Sequencing was performed on PBMCs. Receptors originate from a man in his forties or fifties in good health and CMV-seronegative.

This chain joins TRBV30 and TRBJ1-3; 9 nucleotides agree with TRBD1. The CDR3 is made up of 12 amino acids. V gave up 5 bases and J gave up 5 bases; unmatched junction bases: 1. In germline, CDR1 is GTSNPN, CDR2 SVGIG (reference sequence). As DNA, the CDR3 is TGTGCCTGGGGGACAGGGCGAAACACCATATATTTT. It encodes CAWGTGRNTIYF.

This chain joins TRBV7-2 and TRBJ1-4; maybe TRBD1 (5 bases). This CDR3 comprises 15 residues. The V gene lost 5 bases and the J gene lost 7 bases, with 17 bases spanning the gap. Germline assignment: CDR1 SGHTA and CDR2 FQGNSA. As DNA, the CDR3 is TGTGCCAGCAGCCCATGGGAGGGGAACGGTGAAAAACTGTTTTTT. Protein product: CASSPWEGNGEKLFF.

This chain joins TRBV15 and TRBJ2-5, with TRBD2 identical over 8 bases. Germline CDR1 reads LNHNV; CDR2 reads YYDKDF (reference sequence). The CDR3 runs 14 residues. Trimming cost V 3 bases and J 4 bases; bases outside gene matches: 4. In DNA form, the CDR3 reads TGTGCCACCAGCAGCGGGGGGGCAAGAGAGACCCAGTACTTC. It translates to CATSSGGARETQYF.

The V gene is TRBV2, the J gene TRBJ1-3; D remains ambiguous. Germline-derived CDR1 and CDR2 are SNHLY and FYNNEI. The V and J ends lost 4 bases and 6 bases respectively, with 13 bases between them. The CDR3 loop spans 14 amino acids. DNA of the CDR3: TGTGCCAGCAGTGCCCTCCCACGAGAAAACACCATATATTTT. Its translation is CASSALPRENTIYF.

The V call is TRBV7-2, the J call TRBJ1-5; D might be TRBD1 (6 bases). Trimming stripped 1 base from V and 5 bases from J, with 12 bases between. The CDR3 is made up of 15 amino acids. Germline V gives CDR1 SGHTA, CDR2 FQGNSA. CDR3 nucleotide sequence: TGTGCCAGCAGCTTAGAAACAGGGCCATATCAGCCCCAGCATTTT. Protein: CASSLETGPYQPQHF. The full variable domain, completed using reference TRBV7-2 and TRBJ1-5, is GAGVSQSPSNKVTEKGKDVELRCDPISGHTALYWYRQSLGQGLEFLIYFQGNSAPDKSGLPSDRFSAERTGGSVSTLTIQRTQQEDSAVYLCASSLETGPYQPQHFGDGTRLSIL.

The genes are TRBV15 and TRBJ2-7; tentatively, D is TRBD2 (5 bases). Germline loops: CDR1 LNHNV, CDR2 YYDKDF (reference sequence). The length of the CDR3 is 14 residues. Trimming removed 8 bases from V and 0 bases from J, with 14 bases in between. The CDR3 nucleotides read TGTGCCACCCGCCGGGGTAGCAGCTCCTACGAGCAGTACTTC. Its translation is CATRRGSSSYEQYF.

The chain couples TRBV28 to TRBJ2-2; 7 nucleotides align to TRBD2. The germline gives CDR1 MDHEN, CDR2 SYDVKM. CDR3 length equals 15 residues. Unmatched junction bases numbered 9, after V lost 6 bases and J lost 5 bases. The CDR3 spells CASRPPLGGTGELFF. CDR3 coding DNA: TGTGCCAGCAGACCCCCCCTGGGGGGGACCGGGGAGCTGTTTTTT.